The present T cell receptor (beta chain) was sequenced within a study of Ad26.COV2.S vaccination and SARS-CoV-2 variants. Noted treatment: roughly 19 received Ad26.COV2.S at low or high dose, single or two shots; five or six received placebo; per-sample allocation not given. The study sampled participants on day 63 after the first vaccine or placebo injection. V was clipped by 2 bases and J by 5 bases, with 7 bases between them. The germline V gene encodes CDR1 MNHEY and CDR2 SMNVEV (reference sequence). The length of the CDR3 is 14 residues. The table came from immunoSEQ multiplex PCR; TCRdb's copy has only in-frame clones and leaves some out. The profile shows about 320,000 clones, around four fifths of them singletons.

This specimen consisted of peripheral blood, obtained in a trial of Ad26.COV2.S vaccine versus placebo. This receptor was obtained from a person between 18 and 65 years old who received the Ad26.COV2.S COVID-19 vaccine or a placebo. J is TRBJ1-6 and V is TRBV27; D is unresolved. Written as DNA, the CDR3 is TGTGCCAGCAGTTTAACAGTCAATAATTCACCCCTCCACTTT. Translation gives CASSLTVNNSPLHF.